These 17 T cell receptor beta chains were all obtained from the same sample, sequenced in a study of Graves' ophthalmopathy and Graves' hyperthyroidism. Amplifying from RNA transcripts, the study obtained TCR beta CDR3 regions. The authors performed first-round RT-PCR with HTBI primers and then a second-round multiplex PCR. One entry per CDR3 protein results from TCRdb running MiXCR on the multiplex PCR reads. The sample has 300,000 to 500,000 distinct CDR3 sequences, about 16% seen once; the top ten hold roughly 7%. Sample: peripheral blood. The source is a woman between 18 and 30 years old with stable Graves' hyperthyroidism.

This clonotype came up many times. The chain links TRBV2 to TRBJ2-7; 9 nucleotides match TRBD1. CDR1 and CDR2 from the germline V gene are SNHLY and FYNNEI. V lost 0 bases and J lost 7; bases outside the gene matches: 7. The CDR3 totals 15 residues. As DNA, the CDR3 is TGTGCCAGCAGTGAAGCGGGGACAGGGCCTAGGGAGCAGTACTTC. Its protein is CASSEAGTGPREQYF. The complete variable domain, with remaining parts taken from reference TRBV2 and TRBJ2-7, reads EPEVTQTPSHQVTQMGQEVILRCVPISNHLYFYWYRQILGQKVEFLVSFYNNEISEKSEIFDDQFSVERPDGSNFTLKIRSTKLEDSAMYFCASSEAGTGPREQYFGPGTRLTVT.

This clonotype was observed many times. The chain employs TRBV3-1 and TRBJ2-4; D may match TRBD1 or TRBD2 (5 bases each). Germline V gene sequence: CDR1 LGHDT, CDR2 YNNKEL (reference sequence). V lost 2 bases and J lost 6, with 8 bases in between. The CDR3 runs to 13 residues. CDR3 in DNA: TGTGCCAGCAGCCAACGGGGACGAAACATTCAGTACTTC. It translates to CASSQRGRNIQYF.

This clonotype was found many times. The CDR3 DNA reads TGTGCCAGCAAAGAGCTAGCCAAAAACATTCAGTACTTC. It translates to CASKELAKNIQYF. The rearrangement joins TRBV6-1 to TRBJ2-4; unclear D gene. The CDR3 sequence is 13 residues long. Trimming removed 7 bases at V and 0 bases at J, with 7 bases between. The germline CDR1 and CDR2 sequences are MNHNS and SASEGT.

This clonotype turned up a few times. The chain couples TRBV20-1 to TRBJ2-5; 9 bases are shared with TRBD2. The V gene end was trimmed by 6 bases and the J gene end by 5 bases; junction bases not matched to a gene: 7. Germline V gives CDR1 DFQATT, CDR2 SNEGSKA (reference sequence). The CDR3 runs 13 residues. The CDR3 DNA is TGCAGTGCACGCAGCGGGGGGCAGGAGACCCAGTACTTC. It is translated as CSARSGGQETQYF.

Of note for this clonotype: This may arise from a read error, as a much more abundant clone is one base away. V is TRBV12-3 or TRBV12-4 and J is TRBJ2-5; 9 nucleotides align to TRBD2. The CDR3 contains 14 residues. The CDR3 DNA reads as TGTGCCAGCAGTTTGCGGGGGGGAAAAGAGACCAAGTACTTC. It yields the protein CASSLRGGKETKYF.

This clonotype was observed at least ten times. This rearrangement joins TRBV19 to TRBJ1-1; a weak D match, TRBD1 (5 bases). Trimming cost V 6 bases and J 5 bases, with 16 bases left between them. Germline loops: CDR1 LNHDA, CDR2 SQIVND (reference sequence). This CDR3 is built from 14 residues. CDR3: CASSGLGVPTEAFF. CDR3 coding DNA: TGTGCCAGTAGCGGTTTGGGGGTACCTACTGAAGCTTTCTTT.

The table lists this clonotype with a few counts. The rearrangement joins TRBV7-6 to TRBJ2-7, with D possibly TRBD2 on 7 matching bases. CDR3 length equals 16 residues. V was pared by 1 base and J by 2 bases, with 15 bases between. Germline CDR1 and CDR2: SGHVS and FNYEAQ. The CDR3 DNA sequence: TGTGCCAGCAGCTTAGATGGTCGGGGGGCGGCCTACGAGCAGTACTTC. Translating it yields CASSLDGRGAAYEQYF.

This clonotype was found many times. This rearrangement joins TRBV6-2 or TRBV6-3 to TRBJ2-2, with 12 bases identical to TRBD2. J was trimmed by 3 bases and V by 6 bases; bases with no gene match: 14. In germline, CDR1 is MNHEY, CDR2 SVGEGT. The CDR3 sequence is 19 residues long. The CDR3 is CASRPGLAGPDGDTGELFF. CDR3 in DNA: TGTGCCAGCAGACCCGGACTAGCGGGGCCTGATGGGGACACCGGGGAGCTGTTTTTT.

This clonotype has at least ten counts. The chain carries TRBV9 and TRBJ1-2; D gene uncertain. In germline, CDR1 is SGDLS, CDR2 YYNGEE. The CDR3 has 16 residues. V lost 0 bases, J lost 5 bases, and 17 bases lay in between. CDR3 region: CASSVVTEASSYGYTF. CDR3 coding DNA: TGTGCCAGCAGCGTAGTTACGGAGGCCTCTTCTTATGGCTACACCTTC.

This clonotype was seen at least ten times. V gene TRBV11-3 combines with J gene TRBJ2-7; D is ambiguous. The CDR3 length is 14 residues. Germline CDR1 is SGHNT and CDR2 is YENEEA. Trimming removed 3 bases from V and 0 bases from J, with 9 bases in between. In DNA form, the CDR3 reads TGTGCCAGCAGCTTCCTCGATATCTCCTACGAGCAGTACTTC. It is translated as CASSFLDISYEQYF.

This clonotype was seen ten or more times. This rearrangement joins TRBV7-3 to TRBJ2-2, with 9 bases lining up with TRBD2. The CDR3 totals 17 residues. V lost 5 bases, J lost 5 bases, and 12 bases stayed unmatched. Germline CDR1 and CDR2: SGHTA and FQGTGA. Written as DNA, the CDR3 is TGTGCCAGCAGCCCCGCCGGCGGACTAGCGAGGACCGGGGAGCTGTTTTTT. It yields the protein CASSPAGGLARTGELFF.

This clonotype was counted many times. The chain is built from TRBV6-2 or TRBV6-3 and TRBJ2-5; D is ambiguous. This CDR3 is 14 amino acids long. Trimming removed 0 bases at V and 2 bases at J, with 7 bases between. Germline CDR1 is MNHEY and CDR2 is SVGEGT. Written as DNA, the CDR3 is TGTGCCAGCAGTTACTCCGTGAATCAAGAGACCCAGTACTTC. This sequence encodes CASSYSVNQETQYF.

The CDR3 here is CASSASPQPQHF. In DNA form, the CDR3 reads TGTGCCAGCAGTGCTTCTCCCCAGCCCCAGCATTTT. The rearrangement links TRBV6-1 to TRBJ1-5; D call uncertain. Trimming took 4 bases from V and 7 from J, leaving 8 bases between them. This CDR3 spans 12 amino acids. CDR1 is MNHNS, CDR2 SASEGT, per germline.

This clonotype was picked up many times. The CDR3 sequence: CASSFRGSTNTEAFF. The CDR3 nucleotides are TGTGCCAGCAGTTTCCGGGGAAGCACGAACACTGAAGCTTTCTTT. V gene TRBV12-3 or TRBV12-4 combines with J gene TRBJ1-1; D call uncertain. V lost 3 bases to trimming and J lost 1 base, with 12 bases between them. The CDR3 is made up of 15 amino acids.

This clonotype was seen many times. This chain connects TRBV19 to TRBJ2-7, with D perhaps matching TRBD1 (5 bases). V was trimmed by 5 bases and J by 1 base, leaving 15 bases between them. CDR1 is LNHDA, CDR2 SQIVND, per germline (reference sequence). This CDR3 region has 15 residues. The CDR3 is CASSLISDRSYEQYF. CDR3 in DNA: TGTGCCAGTAGTCTGATTTCCGACAGATCCTACGAGCAGTACTTC.

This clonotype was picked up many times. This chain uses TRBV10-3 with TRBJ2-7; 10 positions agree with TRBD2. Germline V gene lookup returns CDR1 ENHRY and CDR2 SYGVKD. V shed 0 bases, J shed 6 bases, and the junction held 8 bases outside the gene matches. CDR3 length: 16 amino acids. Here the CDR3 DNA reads TGTGCCATCAGTGAGTCTCCCAAGTCTAGCGGGGGCGAGCAGTACTTC. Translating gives CAISESPKSSGGEQYF.

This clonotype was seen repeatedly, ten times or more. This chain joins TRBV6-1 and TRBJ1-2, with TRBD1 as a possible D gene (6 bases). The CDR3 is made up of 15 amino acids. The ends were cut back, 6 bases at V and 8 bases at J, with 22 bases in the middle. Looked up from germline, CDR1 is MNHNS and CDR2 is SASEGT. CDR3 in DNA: TGTGCCAGCAGAATCGTACAGGGTTCGGATTACGGCTACACCTTC. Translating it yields CASRIVQGSDYGYTF.